Listed below are T cell receptor beta chains from one sample, sequenced in a study of CD8 T cells in ankylosing spondylitis. Each CDR3 protein gets one entry after TCRdb re-called the 5' RACE reads with MiXCR. This sample yields a few hundred thousand distinct CDR3 sequences, of which about 10% are seen a single time; approximately 6.6% belongs to the top ten. The sequenced material came from blood, either unsorted or a sorted T cell fraction (not recorded which). The receptor source for this set is a male donor with ankylosing spondylitis or in good health (not recorded which). The CDR3 runs from the conserved cysteine through the conserved F or W. D genes are given only for firm matches. Some rows mark clone size as missing; the rest say once, few, many or name a class of expanded clone.

D,V,J,size,CDR3,DNA
-,TRBV15,TRBJ2-1,many,CATSRKNNEQFF,TGTGCCACCAGCAGAAAGAACAATGAGCAGTTCTTC
TRBD2,TRBV6-2/TRBV6-3,TRBJ2-7,-,CASSYSRGLQSYEQYF,TGTGCCAGCAGTTACTCGAGGGGACTACAATCCTACGAGCAGTACTTC
-,TRBV12-3/TRBV12-4,TRBJ1-4,-,CASSLRRAGRPNAKLFF,TGTGCCAGCAGTTTGAGGAGGGCCGGGAGGCCTAATGCAAAACTGTTTTTT
TRBD1,TRBV7-2,TRBJ2-1,many,CGTGMGNEQFF,TGTGGGACAGGGATGGGGAATGAGCAGTTCTTC
TRBD2,TRBV27,TRBJ2-3,many,CARGDHLPDTQYF,TGTGCCCGGGGGGACCACTTGCCAGATACGCAGTATTTT
-,TRBV27,TRBJ2-3,many,CASGAGAGALDTQYF,TGTGCCAGCGGCGCGGGGGCGGGGGCCTTAGATACGCAGTATTTT
TRBD2,TRBV5-1,TRBJ2-5,many,CASSSGLAGGQIYQETQYF,TGCGCCAGCAGCTCCGGACTAGCGGGGGGACAGATTTACCAAGAGACCCAGTACTTC
-,TRBV5-1,TRBJ1-5,many,CASSPSPGVNQPQHF,TGCGCCAGCAGCCCCTCACCCGGGGTCAATCAGCCCCAGCATTTT
-,TRBV28,TRBJ1-1,many,CASRTTSGGAFF,TGTGCCAGCAGGACTACATCCGGAGGAGCTTTCTTT
-,TRBV29-1,TRBJ2-7,many,CSVAVQAPYEQYF,TGCAGCGTCGCCGTACAGGCTCCCTACGAGCAGTACTTC
-,TRBV12-3/TRBV12-4,TRBJ2-7,many,CASSFEADSYEQYF,TGTGCCAGCAGTTTCGAGGCGGATTCCTACGAGCAGTACTTC
-,TRBV20-1,TRBJ1-4,many,CSVAAGAPEKLFF,TGCAGTGTAGCCGCGGGAGCACCCGAAAAACTGTTTTTT
-,TRBV7-2,TRBJ1-6,-,CASTTSGFPSPLHF,TGTGCCAGCACAACTTCAGGGTTTCCATCACCCCTCCACTTT
TRBD2,TRBV7-3,TRBJ2-1,many,CASSLSLRTSADNEQFF,TGTGCCAGCAGCTTAAGTCTGAGGACTAGCGCTGACAATGAGCAGTTCTTC
-,TRBV10-3,TRBJ1-6,many,CAISDDGDNSPLHF,TGTGCCATCAGTGACGACGGAGATAATTCACCCCTCCACTTT
-,TRBV20-1,TRBJ2-5,many,CSANYGTQYF,TGCAGTGCTAACTACGGGACCCAGTACTTC